This TCR beta chain was sequenced for a study of blood T cell repertoires in COVID-19. Whole-study context: Samples came from the United States, Italy and Spain, spanning acute and convalescent COVID-19. Sample material is recorded as cDNA or gDNA derived from T cells, B-cell-depleted T cells, or PBMCs.

CDR1 is SQVTM and CDR2 is ANQGSEA in the germline V gene. This CDR3 is 14 amino acids long. The junction had 8 bases not matched to a gene; V was cut back by 3 bases and J by 7 bases. The authors' processing: Amplification with reference gene primers provided the estimates of nucleated cell counts. Clones were sequenced by immunoSEQ multiplex PCR, and TCRdb holds only the in-frame ones, with some missing. V, J and clone size derive from that table, while D and trimming were established from the DNA sequence. The table records some 260,000 clones, approximately 80% of them present only once. Specimen: peripheral blood. The gene calls are TRBV29-1 and TRBJ1-1, with 10 bases identical to TRBD1. The clonotype was recovered from a woman aged 40-49 years with active or convalescent COVID-19. The CDR3 nucleotides read TGCAGCGTTGATTCGGACAGGGGGGGGCTTGAAGCTTTCTTT. Amino acid sequence: CSVDSDRGGLEAFF.